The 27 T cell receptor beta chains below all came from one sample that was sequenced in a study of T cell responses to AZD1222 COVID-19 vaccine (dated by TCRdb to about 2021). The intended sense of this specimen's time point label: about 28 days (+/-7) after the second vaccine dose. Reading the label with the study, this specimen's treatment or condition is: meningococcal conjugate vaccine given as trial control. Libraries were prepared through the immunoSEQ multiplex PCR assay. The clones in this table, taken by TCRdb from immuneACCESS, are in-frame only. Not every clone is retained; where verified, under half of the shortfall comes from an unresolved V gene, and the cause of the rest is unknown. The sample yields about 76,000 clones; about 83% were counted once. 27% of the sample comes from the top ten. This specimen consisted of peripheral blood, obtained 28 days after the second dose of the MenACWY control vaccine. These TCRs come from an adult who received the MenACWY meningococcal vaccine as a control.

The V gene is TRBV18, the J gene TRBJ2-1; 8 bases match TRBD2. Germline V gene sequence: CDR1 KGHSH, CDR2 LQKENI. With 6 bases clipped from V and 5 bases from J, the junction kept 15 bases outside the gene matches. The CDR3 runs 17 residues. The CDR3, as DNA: TGTGCCAGCTCCGACTTAGAAGCGGGAGTGTTGCACAATGAGCAGTTCTTC. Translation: CASSDLEAGVLHNEQFF.

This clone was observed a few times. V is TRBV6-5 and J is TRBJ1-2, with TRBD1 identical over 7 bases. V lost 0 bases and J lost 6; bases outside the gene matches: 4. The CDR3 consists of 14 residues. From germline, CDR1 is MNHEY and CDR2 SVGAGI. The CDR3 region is CASSYSTGYHGYTF. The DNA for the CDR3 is TGTGCCAGCAGTTACTCGACAGGGTATCATGGCTACACCTTC.

The CDR3 sequence is CASSFRGRGEGTEAFF. CDR3 nucleotides: TGTGCCAGCAGTTTTAGGGGCAGGGGCGAGGGCACTGAAGCTTTCTTT. The V and J genes are TRBV28 and TRBJ1-1; a weak D match, TRBD1 (6 bases). The CDR3 runs to 16 residues. With 3 bases removed from V and 4 bases from J, the gap between germline ends came to 18 bases. The germline CDR1 and CDR2 sequences are MDHEN and SYDVKM.

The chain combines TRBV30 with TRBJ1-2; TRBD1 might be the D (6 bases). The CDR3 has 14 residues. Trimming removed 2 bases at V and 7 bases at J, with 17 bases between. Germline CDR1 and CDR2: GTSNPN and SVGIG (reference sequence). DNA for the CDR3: TGTGCCTGGAGTCAAAACAGGGAGTCCTCTGGCTACACCTTC. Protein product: CAWSQNRESSGYTF.

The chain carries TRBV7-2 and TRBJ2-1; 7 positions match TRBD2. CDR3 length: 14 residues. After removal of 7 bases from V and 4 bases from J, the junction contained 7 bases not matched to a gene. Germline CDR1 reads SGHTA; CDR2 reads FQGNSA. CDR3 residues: CASMREFGYNEQFF. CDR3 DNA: TGTGCCAGCATGCGGGAGTTCGGTTACAATGAGCAGTTCTTC.

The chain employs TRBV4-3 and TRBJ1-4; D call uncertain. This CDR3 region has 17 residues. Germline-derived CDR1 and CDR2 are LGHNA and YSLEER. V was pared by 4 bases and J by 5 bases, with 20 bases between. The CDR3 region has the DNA TGCGCCAGCAGCCTAAACCCCCACGGAACTGAAAATGAAAAACTGTTTTTT. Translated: CASSLNPHGTENEKLFF.

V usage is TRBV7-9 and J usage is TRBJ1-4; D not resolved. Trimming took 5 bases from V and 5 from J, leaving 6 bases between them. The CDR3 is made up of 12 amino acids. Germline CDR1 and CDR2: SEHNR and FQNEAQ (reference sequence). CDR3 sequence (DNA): TGTGCCAGCAGCCCCCGGAATGAAAAACTGTTTTTT. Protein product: CASSPRNEKLFF. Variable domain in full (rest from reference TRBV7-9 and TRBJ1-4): DTGVSQNPRHKITKRGQNVTFRCDPISEHNRLYWYRQTLGQGPEFLTYFQNEAQLEKSRLLSDRFSAERPKGSFSTLEIQRTEQGDSAMYLCASSPRNEKLFFGSGTQLSVL.

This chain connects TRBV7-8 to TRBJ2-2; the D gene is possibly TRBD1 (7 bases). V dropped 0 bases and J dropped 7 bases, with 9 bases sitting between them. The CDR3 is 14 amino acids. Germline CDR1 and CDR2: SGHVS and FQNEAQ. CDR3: CASSLAQGGGELFF. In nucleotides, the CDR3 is TGTGCCAGCAGCTTAGCGCAGGGGGGCGGGGAGCTGTTTTTT.

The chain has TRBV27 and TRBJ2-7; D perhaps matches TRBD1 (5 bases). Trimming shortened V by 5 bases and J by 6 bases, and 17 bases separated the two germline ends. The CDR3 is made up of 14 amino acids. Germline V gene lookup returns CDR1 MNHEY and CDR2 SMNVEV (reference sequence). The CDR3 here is CASSNQGTRGEQYF. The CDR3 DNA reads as TGTGCCAGCAGTAACCAAGGCACAAGGGGCGAGCAGTACTTC.

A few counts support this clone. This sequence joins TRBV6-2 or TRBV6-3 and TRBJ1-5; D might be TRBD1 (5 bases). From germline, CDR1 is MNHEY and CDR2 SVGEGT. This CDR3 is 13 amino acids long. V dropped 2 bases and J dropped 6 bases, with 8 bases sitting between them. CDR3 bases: TGTGCCAGCAGTTACGGGGGTCCTCAGCCCCAGCATTTT. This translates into CASSYGGPQPQHF.

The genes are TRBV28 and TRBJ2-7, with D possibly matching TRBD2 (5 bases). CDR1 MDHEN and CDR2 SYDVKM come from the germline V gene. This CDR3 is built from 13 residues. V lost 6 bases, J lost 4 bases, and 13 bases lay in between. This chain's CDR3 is CASRGSPPYEQYF. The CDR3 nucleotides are TGTGCCAGCAGAGGGAGTCCACCGTACGAGCAGTACTTC.

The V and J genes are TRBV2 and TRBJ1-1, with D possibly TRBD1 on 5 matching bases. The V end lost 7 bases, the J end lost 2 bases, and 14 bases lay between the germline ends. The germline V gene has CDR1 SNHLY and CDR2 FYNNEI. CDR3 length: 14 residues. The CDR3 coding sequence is TGTGCCAGCAAGCCCCGACAGCTTAACACTGAAGCTTTCTTT. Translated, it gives CASKPRQLNTEAFF.

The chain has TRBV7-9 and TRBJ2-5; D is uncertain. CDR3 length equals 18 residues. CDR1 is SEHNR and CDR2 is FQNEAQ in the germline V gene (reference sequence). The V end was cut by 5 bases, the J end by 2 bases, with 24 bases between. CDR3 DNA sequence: TGTGCCAGCAGCACCTCGCCTTTGGGGTCCTCAAGGCAAGAGACCCAGTACTTC. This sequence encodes CASSTSPLGSSRQETQYF.

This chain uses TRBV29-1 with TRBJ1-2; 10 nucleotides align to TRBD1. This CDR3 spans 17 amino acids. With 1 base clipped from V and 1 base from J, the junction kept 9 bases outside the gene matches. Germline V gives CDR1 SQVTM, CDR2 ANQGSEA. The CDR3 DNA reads TGCAGCGTTGAAGGGGCCGGACAGGGGGACGATAACTATGGCTACACCTTC. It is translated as CSVEGAGQGDDNYGYTF.

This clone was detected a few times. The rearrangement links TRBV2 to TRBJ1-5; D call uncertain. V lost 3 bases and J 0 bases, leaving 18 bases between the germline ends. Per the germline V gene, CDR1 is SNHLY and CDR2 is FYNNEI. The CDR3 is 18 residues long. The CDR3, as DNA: TGTGCCAGCAGTGAGGCAGCTATCTTCTCTCATAGCAATCAGCCCCAGCATTTT. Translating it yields CASSEAAIFSHSNQPQHF.

For the CDR3, the DNA is TGTGCCAGTGGAGCTCAGGGGAGTGAAAAACTGTTTTTT. Protein: CASGAQGSEKLFF. The chain uses TRBV19 and TRBJ1-4, with a weak D call TRBD1 (6 bases). Trimming left V 8 bases short and J 7 bases short, with 14 bases between. The CDR3 covers 13 residues. From germline, CDR1 is LNHDA and CDR2 SQIVND (reference sequence).

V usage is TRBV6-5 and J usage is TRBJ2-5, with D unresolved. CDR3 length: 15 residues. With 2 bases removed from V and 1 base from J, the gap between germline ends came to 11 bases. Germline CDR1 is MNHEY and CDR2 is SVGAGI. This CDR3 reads CASSYRADSQETQYF. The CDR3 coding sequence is TGTGCCAGCAGTTACCGGGCAGACTCCCAAGAGACCCAGTACTTC.

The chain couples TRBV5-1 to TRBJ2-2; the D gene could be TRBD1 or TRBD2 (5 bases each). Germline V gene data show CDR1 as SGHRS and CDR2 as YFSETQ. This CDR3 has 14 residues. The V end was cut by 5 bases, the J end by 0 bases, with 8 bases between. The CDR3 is CASSRDANTGELFF. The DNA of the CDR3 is TGCGCCAGCAGTAGGGACGCGAACACCGGGGAGCTGTTTTTT. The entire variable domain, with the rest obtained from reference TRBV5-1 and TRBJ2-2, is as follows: KAGVTQTPRYLIKTRGQQVTLSCSPISGHRSVSWYQQTPGQGLQFLFEYFSETQRNKGNFPGRFSGRQFSNSRSEMNVSTLELGDSALYLCASSRDANTGELFFGEGSRLTVL.

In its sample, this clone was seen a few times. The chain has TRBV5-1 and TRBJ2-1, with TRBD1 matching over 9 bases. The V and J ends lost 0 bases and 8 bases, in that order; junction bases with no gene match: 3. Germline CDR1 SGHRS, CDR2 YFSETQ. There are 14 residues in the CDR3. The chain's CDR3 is CASSLGDRVYEQFF. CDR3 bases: TGCGCCAGCAGCTTGGGGGACAGGGTCTATGAGCAGTTCTTC.

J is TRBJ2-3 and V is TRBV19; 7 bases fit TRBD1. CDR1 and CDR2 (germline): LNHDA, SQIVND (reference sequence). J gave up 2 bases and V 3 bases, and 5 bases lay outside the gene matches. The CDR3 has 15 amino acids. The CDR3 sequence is CASSIRQGHTDTQYF. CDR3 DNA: TGTGCCAGTAGTATTAGACAGGGCCACACAGATACGCAGTATTTT.

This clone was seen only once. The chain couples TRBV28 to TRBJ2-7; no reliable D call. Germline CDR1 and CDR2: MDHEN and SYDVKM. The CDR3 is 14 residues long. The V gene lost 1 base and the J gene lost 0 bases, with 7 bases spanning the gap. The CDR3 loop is CASSLSPSSYEQYF. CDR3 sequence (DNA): TGTGCCAGCAGTTTATCCCCCAGCTCCTACGAGCAGTACTTC. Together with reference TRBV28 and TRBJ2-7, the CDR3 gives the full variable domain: DVKVTQSSRYLVKRTGEKVFLECVQDMDHENMFWYRQDPGLGLRLIYFSYDVKMKEKGDIPEGYSVSREKKERFSLILESASTNQTSMYLCASSLSPSSYEQYFGPGTRLTVT.

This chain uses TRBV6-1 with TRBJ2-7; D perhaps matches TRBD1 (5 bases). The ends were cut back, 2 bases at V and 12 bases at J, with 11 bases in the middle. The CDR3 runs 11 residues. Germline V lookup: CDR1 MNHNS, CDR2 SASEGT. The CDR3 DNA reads TGTGCCAGCAGTGAATGGGGCGACCTGTACTTC. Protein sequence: CASSEWGDLYF.

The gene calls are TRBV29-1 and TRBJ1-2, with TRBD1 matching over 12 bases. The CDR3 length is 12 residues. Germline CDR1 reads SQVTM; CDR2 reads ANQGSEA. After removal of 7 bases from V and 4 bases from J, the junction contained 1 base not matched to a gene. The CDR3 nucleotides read TGCAGCGGGGGACAGGGGGCCTATGGCTACACCTTC. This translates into CSGGQGAYGYTF.

The CDR3 reads CASSPGAPDGYTF. CDR3 bases: TGTGCCAGCAGCCCAGGGGCGCCGGATGGCTACACCTTC. The chain uses TRBV6-5 and TRBJ1-2, with D perhaps matching TRBD1 (6 bases). The length of the CDR3 is 13 residues. The V gene's germline CDR1 is MNHEY and CDR2 SVGAGI. V was cut by 6 bases and J by 6 bases, with 14 bases left in between.

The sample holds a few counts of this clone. CDR3 region: CAWRKRRTVYGYTF. DNA for the CDR3: TGTGCCTGGAGAAAACGAAGGACAGTCTATGGCTACACCTTC. The rearrangement uses TRBV30 and TRBJ1-2; possible D gene TRBD1, 6 bases. Germline CDR1 GTSNPN, CDR2 SVGIG (reference sequence). The CDR3 loop spans 14 amino acids. Trimming stripped 3 bases from V and 4 bases from J, with 15 bases between.

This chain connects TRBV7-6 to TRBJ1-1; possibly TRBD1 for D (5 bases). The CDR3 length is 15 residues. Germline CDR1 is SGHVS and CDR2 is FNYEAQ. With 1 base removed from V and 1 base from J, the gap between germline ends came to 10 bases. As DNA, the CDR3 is TGTGCCAGCAGCTTAGTTCAGGGAACGAACACTGAAGCTTTCTTT. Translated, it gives CASSLVQGTNTEAFF.

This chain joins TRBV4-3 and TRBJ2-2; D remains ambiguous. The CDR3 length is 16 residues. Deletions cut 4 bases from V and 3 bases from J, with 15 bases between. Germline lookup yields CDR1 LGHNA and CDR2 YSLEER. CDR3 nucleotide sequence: TGCGCCAGCAGCCCCCGAAGTCTACCCCACACCGGGGAGCTGTTTTTT. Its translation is CASSPRSLPHTGELFF.